Each of the 21 T cell receptor beta chains below was sequenced from the same sample in a study of blood T cell repertoires in COVID-19. TCRdb's copy holds only in-frame clones and misses some; the assay was immunoSEQ multiplex PCR. The repertoire holds some 400,000 clones, 80% to 90% seen once, with 0.95% to 1.3% in the top ten. Sequenced input: PBMCs or T cells enriched from blood (not recorded which). Source of these receptors: a man aged 25-45 years who had recovered from COVID-19.

The chain joins TRBV29-1 to TRBJ2-1; TRBD1 might be the D (7 bases). There are 15 residues in the CDR3. V lost 8 bases to trimming and J lost 0 bases, with 17 bases between them. Germline assignment: CDR1 SQVTM and CDR2 ANQGSEA. CDR3 nucleotide sequence: TGCAGCCTTCCGTCAGGGGGGAGCTCCTACAATGAGCAGTTCTTC. Its protein is CSLPSGGSSYNEQFF.

The chain employs TRBV6-5 and TRBJ1-1; TRBD1 aligns across 8 bases. The junction had 4 bases not matched to a gene; V was cut back by 2 bases and J by 5 bases. The germline gives CDR1 MNHEY, CDR2 SVGAGI. This CDR3 comprises 14 residues. The CDR3 DNA sequence: TGTGCCAGCAGTTACCGACAGGGGAGGACTGAAGCTTTCTTT. Translated, it gives CASSYRQGRTEAFF.

CDR3 protein: CASSQEIGSYGYTF. As DNA, the CDR3 is TGCGCCAGCAGCCAAGAAATAGGGAGCTATGGCTACACCTTC. The gene calls are TRBV4-1 and TRBJ1-2; no reliable D call. The germline V gene encodes CDR1 MGHRA and CDR2 YSYEKL. This CDR3 is built from 14 residues. V lost 0 bases and J 4 bases, leaving 9 bases between the germline ends.

The chain carries TRBV19 and TRBJ1-3, with unresolved D. The CDR3 length is 14 residues. The V end lost 5 bases, the J end lost 2 bases, and 10 bases lay between the germline ends. Germline V gene sequence: CDR1 LNHDA, CDR2 SQIVND (reference sequence). Here the CDR3 reads CASSPQAAGNTIYF. In DNA form, the CDR3 reads TGTGCCAGTAGTCCGCAGGCCGCTGGAAACACCATATATTTT.

This clone is a singleton in its sample. The chain recombines TRBV19 with TRBJ1-2; D is perhaps TRBD1 (6 bases). From germline, CDR1 is LNHDA and CDR2 SQIVND (reference sequence). Trimming left V 4 bases short and J 7 bases short, with 10 bases between. The CDR3 totals 12 residues. The CDR3 protein is CASSTQGGGYTF. In DNA form, the CDR3 reads TGTGCCAGTAGTACACAGGGTGGTGGCTACACCTTC.

The CDR3 loop reads CASSLRQGGDEQFF. The CDR3 nucleotides are TGCGCCAGCAGCTTGAGACAGGGGGGCGATGAGCAGTTCTTC. This sequence joins TRBV5-1 and TRBJ2-1; 9 bases map to TRBD1. CDR3 length equals 14 residues. Per germline, CDR1 SGHRS and CDR2 YFSETQ. V was clipped by 1 base and J by 8 bases; unmatched bases: 4. Complete variable domain (other parts from reference TRBV5-1 and TRBJ2-1): KAGVTQTPRYLIKTRGQQVTLSCSPISGHRSVSWYQQTPGQGLQFLFEYFSETQRNKGNFPGRFSGRQFSNSRSEMNVSTLELGDSALYLCASSLRQGGDEQFFGPGTRLTVL.

The sample holds a few counts of this clone. J is TRBJ2-7 and V is TRBV6-6; possible D gene TRBD1, 6 bases. The CDR3 is 14 amino acids. Germline V gene lookup returns CDR1 MNHNY and CDR2 SVGAGI (reference sequence). Trimming shortened V by 2 bases and J by 5 bases, and 13 bases separated the two germline ends. The CDR3 loop is CASSYGQGWDEQYF. CDR3 in DNA: TGTGCCAGCAGTTACGGGCAGGGGTGGGACGAGCAGTACTTC.

This sequence joins TRBV28 and TRBJ2-7; tentative D call: TRBD1 (6 bases). This CDR3 is built from 13 residues. The V end was cut by 4 bases, the J end by 3 bases, with 10 bases between. Germline V gene data show CDR1 as MDHEN and CDR2 as SYDVKM. The CDR3 DNA sequence: TGTGCCAGCAGTTCACAGGGAGTCTACGAGCAGTACTTC. This gives the protein CASSSQGVYEQYF.

The chain carries TRBV18 and TRBJ2-1, with TRBD2 matching over 11 bases. Germline V CDR1 and CDR2: KGHSH, LQKENI. The CDR3 totals 17 residues. Unmatched junction bases numbered 3, after V lost 0 bases and J lost 2 bases. The CDR3 spells CASSPPGLAATYNEQFF. Written as DNA, the CDR3 is TGTGCCAGCTCACCACCGGGACTAGCGGCAACCTACAATGAGCAGTTCTTC.

This CDR3 is CASSEGTYEQYF. Here the CDR3 DNA reads TGTGCCAGCAGCGAGGGTACCTACGAGCAGTACTTC. The chain links TRBV3-1 (or the pseudogene TRBV3-2) to TRBJ2-7, with D possibly being TRBD2 (5 bases). The CDR3 contains 12 residues. CDR1 is LGHDT, CDR2 YNNKEL, per germline (reference sequence). V lost 5 bases and J lost 2, with 7 bases in between.

The CDR3 protein is CASSVATGEQFF. CDR3 DNA sequence: TGTGCCAGCAGCGTAGCGACGGGTGAGCAGTTCTTC. This chain joins TRBV5-4 and TRBJ2-1, with a possible D match to TRBD2 (5 bases). The germline V gene has CDR1 SGHNT and CDR2 YYREEE (reference sequence). The V gene lost 4 bases and the J gene lost 9 bases, with 11 bases spanning the gap. The CDR3 totals 12 residues.

The chain employs TRBV5-6 and TRBJ2-1; the match to TRBD1 covers 9 bases. Germline lookup yields CDR1 SGHDT and CDR2 YYEEEE. The CDR3 is 16 residues long. V shed 1 base and J 7 bases; nucleotides not matched to a gene: 9. CDR3 nucleotides: TGTGCCAGCAGCTTGAGAGGACAGGGGCTGTGGAATGAGCAGTTCTTC. It encodes CASSLRGQGLWNEQFF.

This chain uses TRBV10-3 with TRBJ1-1; 9 bases agree with TRBD1. CDR3 length equals 14 residues. The germline gives CDR1 ENHRY, CDR2 SYGVKD. The trim removed 4 bases at V and 6 bases at J, leaving 6 bases unmatched. As DNA, the CDR3 is TGTGCCATCAGTGCAGGACAGGGGATGGCTGAAGCTTTCTTT. Protein product: CAISAGQGMAEAFF.

This rearrangement joins TRBV7-9 to TRBJ2-7; 7 bases are a match to TRBD2. With 1 base clipped from V and 6 bases from J, the junction kept 6 bases outside the gene matches. The CDR3 extends over 14 amino acids. The germline V gene has CDR1 SEHNR and CDR2 FQNEAQ (reference sequence). CDR3 in amino acids: CASSLVGGSFEQYF. The CDR3 DNA sequence: TGTGCCAGCAGCTTAGTAGGCGGGAGTTTCGAGCAGTACTTC.

The V and J genes are TRBV7-8 and TRBJ1-2; maybe TRBD1 (6 bases). The V and J ends lost 5 bases and 2 bases respectively, with 9 bases between them. The germline V gene has CDR1 SGHVS and CDR2 FQNEAQ. The CDR3 sequence is 13 residues long. The CDR3 region has the DNA TGTGCCAGCAGCGCAGACAGGAACTATGGCTACACCTTC. Protein product: CASSADRNYGYTF. Using reference TRBV7-8 and TRBJ1-2 for the parts outside the CDR3, the full variable domain is GAGVSQSPRYKVAKRGQDVALRCDPISGHVSLFWYQQALGQGPEFLTYFQNEAQLDKSGLPSDRFFAERPEGSVSTLKIQRTQQEDSAVYLCASSADRNYGYTFGSGTRLTVV.

The CDR3 bases are TGTGCCAGCAGTGTCCGGGTGACGGGAGCAGAGACCCAGTACTTC. It translates to CASSVRVTGAETQYF. This rearrangement joins TRBV28 to TRBJ2-5; a weak D match, TRBD2 (6 bases). CDR3 length: 15 amino acids. The V end was cut by 5 bases, the J end by 4 bases, with 17 bases between. CDR1 MDHEN and CDR2 SYDVKM come from the germline V gene.

The rearrangement uses TRBV5-6 and TRBJ1-2; no clear D. CDR3 length: 12 residues. V lost 0 bases and J 7 bases, leaving 7 bases between the germline ends. Germline V gene data show CDR1 as SGHDT and CDR2 as YYEEEE. The CDR3 here is CASSLVRSGYTF. The CDR3 bases are TGTGCCAGCAGCTTGGTCAGGTCTGGCTACACCTTC.

This clone has only one observation. V and J are TRBV28 and TRBJ2-7; 8 bases line up with TRBD2. The CDR3 sequence is 14 residues long. With 6 bases clipped from V and 4 bases from J, the junction kept 8 bases outside the gene matches. The germline V gene encodes CDR1 MDHEN and CDR2 SYDVKM. CDR3 region: CASSPTGTSYEQYF. The CDR3 DNA reads TGTGCCAGCAGCCCTACCGGGACTAGTTACGAGCAGTACTTC.

The CDR3 nucleotides are TGCGCCAGCAGCCGGACAGGTGTCGAGCAGTACTTC. It codes for CASSRTGVEQYF. The chain recombines TRBV5-1 with TRBJ2-7; 7 bases align to TRBD1. The CDR3 has 12 amino acids. Germline lookup yields CDR1 SGHRS and CDR2 YFSETQ. The V segment lost 4 bases and the J segment 6 bases; nucleotides outside the gene matches: 4.

This chain uses TRBV5-4 with TRBJ1-2; possibly TRBD1 for D (5 bases). Germline V CDR1 and CDR2: SGHNT, YYREEE (reference sequence). V gave up 0 bases and J gave up 3 bases, with 9 bases separating them. The CDR3 totals 14 residues. DNA of the CDR3: TGTGCCAGCAGCTTGGGTGGGGACTACTATGGCTACACCTTC. It encodes CASSLGGDYYGYTF.

This clone was detected once. The chain recombines TRBV3-1 (or the pseudogene TRBV3-2) with TRBJ2-7, with D tentatively TRBD2 (6 bases). Germline CDR1 reads LGHDT; CDR2 reads YNNKEL (reference sequence). Trimming shortened V by 1 base and J by 2 bases, and 18 bases separated the two germline ends. The CDR3 is 17 residues long. The CDR3 DNA reads TGTGCCAGCAGCCAAGGGGTCGGGGGAGATACTGCCTACGAGCAGTACTTC. Translated: CASSQGVGGDTAYEQYF.